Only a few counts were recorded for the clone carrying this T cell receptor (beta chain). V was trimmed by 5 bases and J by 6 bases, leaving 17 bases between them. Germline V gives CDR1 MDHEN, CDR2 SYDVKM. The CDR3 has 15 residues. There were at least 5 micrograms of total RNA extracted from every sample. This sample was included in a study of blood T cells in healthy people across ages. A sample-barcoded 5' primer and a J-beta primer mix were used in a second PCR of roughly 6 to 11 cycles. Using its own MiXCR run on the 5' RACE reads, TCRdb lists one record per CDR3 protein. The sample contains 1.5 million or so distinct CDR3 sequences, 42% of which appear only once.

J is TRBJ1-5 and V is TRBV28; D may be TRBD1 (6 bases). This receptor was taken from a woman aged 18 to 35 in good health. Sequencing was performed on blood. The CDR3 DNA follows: TGTGCCAGCAGTACCGGGGGCGGTGGATCTCAGCCCCAGCATTTT. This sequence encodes CASSTGGGGSQPQHF.